Below are 29 T cell receptor beta chains sequenced from a single sample in a study of T cell responses to AZD1222 COVID-19 vaccine. Produced via immunoSEQ multiplex PCR; TCRdb's table is partial and in-frame only. The table has about 92,000 clones, approximately 86% seen once. The sample in question was peripheral blood, obtained on day 0 of MenACWY control vaccination. Receptors were obtained from an adult in good health.

This chain joins TRBV11-2 and TRBJ1-5; D gene ambiguous. Trimming stripped 1 base from V and 0 bases from J, with 10 bases between. The CDR3 covers 16 residues. CDR1 is SGHAT, CDR2 FQNNGV, per germline. For the CDR3, the DNA is TGTGCCAGCAGCTTAGGGGCGGCGAATAGCAATCAGCCCCAGCATTTT. The encoded protein is CASSLGAANSNQPQHF.

The chain couples TRBV20-1 to TRBJ2-2; D gene unclear. CDR1 is DFQATT, CDR2 SNEGSKA, per germline (reference sequence). The CDR3 runs to 13 residues. V lost 6 bases and J 0 bases, leaving 8 bases between the germline ends. CDR3 protein: CSASQSNTGELFF. The CDR3, as DNA: TGCAGTGCGAGTCAATCGAACACCGGGGAGCTGTTTTTT.

This clone was seen once. V is TRBV6-5 and J is TRBJ2-7; possible D gene TRBD1, 6 bases. This CDR3 is 14 amino acids long. Germline loops: CDR1 MNHEY, CDR2 SVGAGI. V was clipped by 5 bases and J by 7 bases, with 18 bases between them. The CDR3 protein is CASSMAGKGDEQYF. The CDR3 DNA reads as TGTGCCAGCAGTATGGCTGGGAAGGGGGATGAGCAGTACTTC.

This clone showed up just a few times. The J gene is TRBJ2-7, the V gene TRBV10-2; D possibly corresponds to TRBD1 (5 bases). Trimming pared 6 bases from V and 1 base from J, leaving 10 bases between. CDR1 WSHSY and CDR2 SAAADI come from the germline V gene. This CDR3 has 13 amino acids. The CDR3 coding sequence is TGCGCCAGCAGGAAGGGGCCTTCCTACGAGCAGTACTTC. Its translation is CASRKGPSYEQYF.

This rearrangement joins TRBV5-4 to TRBJ1-5, with D possibly TRBD1 on 5 matching bases. CDR3 size: 14 residues. Trimming cost V 0 bases and J 3 bases, with 7 bases left between them. Germline V gene data show CDR1 as SGHNT and CDR2 as YYREEE (reference sequence). The CDR3 region is CASSLAGNNQPQHF. In DNA form, the CDR3 reads TGTGCCAGCAGCTTGGCAGGGAACAATCAGCCCCAGCATTTT.

The chain uses TRBV5-8 and TRBJ1-2, with D perhaps matching TRBD1 (5 bases). V lost 1 base and J lost 9, with 19 bases in between. This CDR3 comprises 15 residues. The germline gives CDR1 SGHTS, CDR2 YDEGEE. The CDR3 bases are TGTGCCAGCAGCTTGTCTGGGACTCGAGTTTCCCGCTACACCTTC. Protein product: CASSLSGTRVSRYTF.

The CDR3 loop is CASSAQGAGEKLFF. As DNA, the CDR3 is TGTGCCAGCAGCGCCCAGGGGGCAGGTGAAAAACTGTTTTTT. This chain connects TRBV2 to TRBJ1-4; 8 nucleotides match TRBD1. Germline values: CDR1 SNHLY, CDR2 FYNNEI. J lost 7 bases, V lost 6 bases, and 7 bases had no gene match. This CDR3 is 14 amino acids long.

This rearrangement joins TRBV28 to TRBJ1-3, with a possible D match to TRBD1 (6 bases). V lost 3 bases and J 6 bases, leaving 12 bases between the germline ends. This CDR3 has 14 residues. CDR1 is MDHEN, CDR2 SYDVKM, per germline. The CDR3 reads CASSFRGGVNTIYF. The CDR3 nucleotides are TGTGCCAGCAGTTTTCGGGGGGGCGTAAACACCATATATTTT.

This clone occurred once. The gene calls are TRBV27 and TRBJ2-1; D ambiguous. CDR1 is MNHEY, CDR2 SMNVEV, per germline (reference sequence). The CDR3 sequence is 13 residues long. Deletions cut 2 bases from V and 7 bases from J, with 9 bases between. CDR3 residues: CASSLEPWNEQFF. The CDR3 region has the DNA TGTGCCAGCAGTTTAGAGCCATGGAATGAGCAGTTCTTC.

The rearrangement joins TRBV7-9 to TRBJ1-4; no clear D. The CDR3 contains 12 residues. The V and J ends lost 6 bases and 14 bases respectively, with 16 bases between them. Germline V gene lookup returns CDR1 SEHNR and CDR2 FQNEAQ (reference sequence). CDR3 sequence reads: CASRGTASSLFF. The DNA for the CDR3 is TGTGCCAGCAGGGGTACGGCCTCCTCCCTGTTTTTT.

The chain joins TRBV7-9 to TRBJ1-2; no firm D call. This CDR3 comprises 11 residues. Germline CDR1 SEHNR, CDR2 FQNEAQ (reference sequence). Trimming cost V 7 bases and J 6 bases, with 9 bases left between them. CDR3 sequence (DNA): TGTGCCAGCACTCGGACCGATGGCTACACCTTC. Translating gives CASTRTDGYTF.

J is TRBJ1-1 and V is TRBV19, with 7 positions matching TRBD1. CDR3 length: 15 residues. V dropped 7 bases and J dropped 4; count of bases not matched to a gene: 12. Germline CDR1 LNHDA, CDR2 SQIVND (reference sequence). CDR3 in DNA: TGTGCCAGTACTCGCGAGACAGGGATTCCCACTGAAGCTTTCTTT. Amino acid sequence: CASTRETGIPTEAFF.

CDR3 amino acids: CASSPPAGAEAFF. CDR3 DNA: TGTGCCAGCTCACCACCGGCAGGGGCTGAAGCTTTCTTT. The rearrangement uses TRBV18 and TRBJ1-1; weak D call: TRBD1 (6 bases). Germline V gene lookup returns CDR1 KGHSH and CDR2 LQKENI. V was pared by 0 bases and J by 6 bases, with 8 bases between. CDR3 length equals 13 residues.

The J gene is TRBJ1-1, the V gene TRBV19, with 7 bases lining up with TRBD1. The length of the CDR3 is 13 residues. The J segment lost 8 bases and the V segment lost 1 base, leaving 4 bases of the junction unmatched. CDR1 is LNHDA and CDR2 is SQIVND in the germline V gene (reference sequence). The CDR3 DNA reads as TGTGCCAGTAGTATAGCCGCGGACAGGGAAGCTTTCTTT. Protein sequence: CASSIAADREAFF.

The chain uses TRBV7-8 and TRBJ1-3; D is undetermined. The CDR3 extends over 16 amino acids. Deletions cut 0 bases from V and 4 bases from J, with 13 bases between. Germline lookup yields CDR1 SGHVS and CDR2 FQNEAQ. This CDR3 is CASSLAGDMSGNTIYF. In DNA form, the CDR3 reads TGTGCCAGCAGCTTAGCTGGGGATATGTCAGGAAACACCATATATTTT.

This chain uses TRBV10-1 with TRBJ1-5, with D perhaps TRBD1 (5 bases). Trimming removed 4 bases at V and 2 bases at J, with 9 bases between. There are 14 residues in the CDR3. CDR1 WNHNN and CDR2 SYGVQD come from the germline V gene (reference sequence). CDR3 loop: CASSVRGCNQPQHF. The CDR3 coding sequence is TGCGCCAGCAGTGTTAGGGGCTGCAATCAGCCCCAGCATTTT.

The chain recombines TRBV11-1 with TRBJ2-5; D tentatively fits TRBD1 or TRBD2 (5 bases each). The CDR3 spans 15 residues. The germline CDR1 and CDR2 sequences are SGHAT and FQDESV (reference sequence). V lost 2 bases, J lost 5 bases, and 15 bases lay in between. CDR3 coding DNA: TGTGCCAGCAGCTTACTCGGGACCGCTAAGGAGACCCAGTACTTC. Amino acids: CASSLLGTAKETQYF.

This sequence joins TRBV30 and TRBJ1-3; 8 nucleotides align to TRBD1. After removal of 2 bases from V and 0 bases from J, the junction contained 9 bases not matched to a gene. The CDR3 loop spans 17 amino acids. Germline V gene sequence: CDR1 GTSNPN, CDR2 SVGIG (reference sequence). The CDR3 DNA follows: TGTGCCTGGAGTACAGGGACAGGCTGGGTCTCTGGAAACACCATATATTTT. It codes for CAWSTGTGWVSGNTIYF.

The chain links TRBV5-1 to TRBJ2-3; a weak D match, TRBD1 (5 bases). Trimming cost V 5 bases and J 4 bases, with 14 bases left between them. CDR3 length: 14 amino acids. Germline values: CDR1 SGHRS, CDR2 YFSETQ. CDR3 nucleotides: TGCGCCAGCAGTTACACAGGCCCGGCAGATACGCAGTATTTT. As protein: CASSYTGPADTQYF.

The chain uses TRBV30 and TRBJ1-4; TRBD1 might be the D (6 bases). Trimming took off 7 bases at V and 3 bases at J, with 15 bases between the two ends. Germline V gene sequence: CDR1 GTSNPN, CDR2 SVGIG (reference sequence). CDR3 size: 14 residues. The CDR3 loop is CAFSRGLANEKLFF. CDR3 in DNA: TGTGCCTTTAGTCGGGGGCTGGCTAATGAAAAACTGTTTTTT.

The rearrangement uses TRBV5-6 and TRBJ1-2, with 8 nucleotides matching TRBD1. V lost 3 bases to trimming and J lost 2 bases; unmatched junction nucleotides: 9. The germline gives CDR1 SGHDT, CDR2 YYEEEE. The CDR3 runs 16 residues. This CDR3 is CASSWWGTGGNYGYTF. The CDR3 nucleotides read TGTGCCAGCAGCTGGTGGGGGACAGGCGGGAACTATGGCTACACCTTC.

This sequence joins TRBV18 and TRBJ1-2; TRBD1 matches at 9 bases. CDR1 and CDR2 (germline): KGHSH, LQKENI. Germline trimming cut 6 bases from V and 5 bases from J; bases unmatched to any gene: 4. The CDR3 has 13 residues. This CDR3 reads CASSVGQGYGYTF. The CDR3 DNA is TGTGCCAGCTCCGTGGGACAGGGATATGGCTACACCTTC.

This chain links TRBV30 with TRBJ2-3, with D tentatively TRBD2 (6 bases). This CDR3 contains 14 residues. Per germline, CDR1 GTSNPN and CDR2 SVGIG (reference sequence). Trimming removed 1 base from V and 1 base from J, with 9 bases in between. Here the CDR3 reads CAWSGGVGTDTQYF. The CDR3 DNA follows: TGTGCCTGGAGTGGGGGGGTGGGCACAGATACGCAGTATTTT.

This sequence joins TRBV5-4 and TRBJ2-2, with a weak D call TRBD2 (6 bases). Per germline, CDR1 SGHNT and CDR2 YYREEE (reference sequence). The V and J ends lost 4 bases and 0 bases respectively, with 10 bases between them. The CDR3 consists of 15 residues. CDR3 in amino acids: CASSNSGANTGELFF. CDR3 DNA: TGTGCCAGCAGCAATAGCGGAGCGAACACCGGGGAGCTGTTTTTT.

V and J are TRBV29-1 and TRBJ2-7; D not certain. CDR1 SQVTM and CDR2 ANQGSEA come from the germline V gene. V shed 1 base and J shed 4 bases, with 5 bases lying between them. CDR3 length: 11 residues. This CDR3 reads CSVEVTYEQYF. The CDR3 nucleotides read TGCAGCGTTGAAGTTACTTACGAGCAGTACTTC.

CDR3 nucleotides: TGTGCCAGTAGTATCTTTCCTAGCGGGGGGATCTCTGGGGCCAACGTCCTGACTTTC. Amino acid sequence: CASSIFPSGGISGANVLTF. The V gene is TRBV19, the J gene TRBJ2-6; TRBD2 matches at 11 bases. In germline, CDR1 is LNHDA, CDR2 SQIVND (reference sequence). The CDR3 is made up of 19 amino acids. The junction had 7 bases not matched to a gene; V was cut back by 3 bases and J by 0 bases.

This sequence joins TRBV15 and TRBJ1-5; tentative D call: TRBD1 (5 bases). V lost 0 bases and J lost 7, with 13 bases in between. Germline V gene sequence: CDR1 LNHNV, CDR2 YYDKDF (reference sequence). The CDR3 runs to 15 residues. CDR3 sequence (DNA): TGTGCCACCAGCAGAGATCAGGGTGGATGGCAGCCCCAGCATTTT. Its translation is CATSRDQGGWQPQHF.

This clone has just a few counts. This sequence joins TRBV12-3 or TRBV12-4 and TRBJ1-1; 8 positions agree with TRBD1. V trimming: 3 bases; J trimming: 6 bases; junction bases outside the gene matches: 3. CDR3 size: 13 residues. CDR3: CASSFQGAAEAFF. The CDR3 DNA follows: TGTGCCAGCAGTTTTCAGGGGGCGGCTGAAGCTTTCTTT.

CDR3 bases: TGTGCCAGCAGTGAAGAGCTTGGTGGACAGACCACGAACACCGGGGAGCTGTTTTTT. Its translation is CASSEELGGQTTNTGELFF. The gene calls are TRBV6-1 and TRBJ2-2; D is possibly TRBD1 (6 bases). Trimming took off 1 base at V and 0 bases at J, with 18 bases between the two ends. The CDR3 spans 19 residues. Germline CDR1 is MNHNS and CDR2 is SASEGT.